A single sample gave rise to the 16 T cell receptor beta chains below, sequenced in a study of CD8 T cells in ankylosing spondylitis. One entry per CDR3 protein, called by TCRdb with MiXCR from the 5' RACE reads. Here the sample spans roughly 200,000 distinct CDR3 sequences, around 25% being singletons. Source material: blood, either unsorted or a sorted T cell fraction (not recorded which). These receptors all come from a male donor with ankylosing spondylitis or in good health (not recorded which).

This clonotype was detected many times. The chain has TRBV4-1 and TRBJ2-1, with 11 bases fitting TRBD2. V gave up 1 base and J gave up 9 bases; unmatched junction bases: 11. The CDR3 spans 17 residues. The germline gives CDR1 MGHRA, CDR2 YSYEKL. The DNA of the CDR3 is TGCGCCAGCAGCCAAGGGTTAGCGGGAGGGCCCGAGGGTGAGCAGTTCTTC. Translation: CASSQGLAGGPEGEQFF.

This clonotype was observed at least ten times. The genes are TRBV5-6 and TRBJ2-7, with 9 positions matching TRBD1. The CDR3 consists of 13 residues. Unmatched junction bases numbered 2, after V lost 4 bases and J lost 3 bases. CDR1 and CDR2 from the germline V gene are SGHDT and YYEEEE. The CDR3, as DNA: TGTGCCAGCAGCCGACAGGGGGTCTACGAGCAGTACTTC. Residues: CASSRQGVYEQYF. The full variable domain, rest sourced from reference TRBV5-6 and TRBJ2-7, is DAGVTQSPTHLIKTRGQQVTLRCSPKSGHDTVSWYQQALGQGPQFIFQYYEEEERQRGNFPDRFSGHQFPNYSSELNVNALLLGDSALYLCASSRQGVYEQYFGPGTRLTVT.

The genes are TRBV12-3 or TRBV12-4 and TRBJ2-5; 12 bases line up with TRBD2. This CDR3 region has 16 residues. V shed 3 bases and J 5 bases; nucleotides not matched to a gene: 7. The CDR3 loop is CASSLAASGREETQYF. The CDR3 DNA reads as TGTGCCAGCAGTTTGGCGGCTAGCGGGAGGGAGGAGACCCAGTACTTC.

This clonotype has a count of ten or more. This chain links TRBV2 with TRBJ1-5; D unresolved. Germline V gene sequence: CDR1 SNHLY, CDR2 FYNNEI. The CDR3 has 14 amino acids. Trimming shortened V by 4 bases and J by 2 bases, and 9 bases separated the two germline ends. Here the CDR3 reads CASSGLYGNQPQHF. For the CDR3, the DNA is TGTGCCAGCAGTGGACTGTACGGCAATCAGCCCCAGCATTTT.

There are a few counts of this clonotype. The chain employs TRBV5-1 and TRBJ2-5; D gene ambiguous. CDR1 is SGHRS and CDR2 is YFSETQ in the germline V gene. V was trimmed by 4 bases and J by 2 bases, leaving 18 bases between them. The CDR3 runs to 16 residues. Here the CDR3 reads CASSVLPGGPQETQYF. The CDR3 nucleotides read TGCGCCAGCAGCGTCCTACCGGGTGGGCCACAAGAGACCCAGTACTTC.

V and J are TRBV5-1 and TRBJ1-1, with 12 bases aligning to TRBD1. The CDR3 runs 16 residues. V shed 5 bases, J shed 4 bases, and the junction held 9 bases outside the gene matches. CDR1 SGHRS and CDR2 YFSETQ come from the germline V gene. CDR3 protein: CASRRAGTGGSTEAFF. CDR3 coding DNA: TGCGCCAGCAGACGAGCCGGGACAGGGGGCAGCACTGAAGCTTTCTTT.

V and J are TRBV20-1 and TRBJ1-1; D ambiguous. The CDR3 spans 14 residues. The germline CDR1 and CDR2 sequences are DFQATT and SNEGSKA (reference sequence). V lost 1 base and J lost 3, with 12 bases in between. In nucleotides, the CDR3 is TGCAGTGCTAGAGCAGCATCACGGGACACTGAAGCTTTCTTT. Translated, it gives CSARAASRDTEAFF.

V gene TRBV12-3 or TRBV12-4 combines with J gene TRBJ1-5; no definite D call. With 3 bases removed from V and 2 bases from J, the gap between germline ends came to 14 bases. This CDR3 comprises 16 residues. As DNA, the CDR3 is TGTGCCAGCAGTTTTGGAGCAGGTCTTGGCAATCAGCCCCAGCATTTT. This sequence encodes CASSFGAGLGNQPQHF.

Ten or more counts support this clonotype. The rearrangement links TRBV12-3 or TRBV12-4 to TRBJ2-3; TRBD2 agrees at 7 bases. Germline trimming cut 3 bases from V and 3 bases from J; bases unmatched to any gene: 0. The CDR3 runs 13 residues. Written as DNA, the CDR3 is TGTGCCAGCAGTTTGCGGGAGACAGATACGCAGTATTTT. Amino acid sequence: CASSLRETDTQYF.

This clonotype was found a few times. The chain is built from TRBV29-1 and TRBJ1-1; TRBD1 matches 8 bases. The germline V gene encodes CDR1 SQVTM and CDR2 ANQGSEA. With 3 bases clipped from V and 5 bases from J, the junction kept 8 bases outside the gene matches. The CDR3 sequence is 14 residues long. The CDR3 DNA reads as TGCAGCGTTGAGAACAGGGGGAGGTGGACTGAAGCTTTCTTT. This encodes CSVENRGRWTEAFF.

This clonotype was seen at least ten times. The rearrangement uses TRBV15 and TRBJ1-1; weak D call: TRBD1 (6 bases). V was pared by 0 bases and J by 10 bases, with 18 bases between. This CDR3 is 15 amino acids long. Germline V gene data show CDR1 as LNHNV and CDR2 as YYDKDF (reference sequence). The CDR3 here is CATSRDLGGRGSAFF. The CDR3 nucleotides are TGTGCCACCAGCAGAGATCTGGGGGGGCGCGGATCAGCTTTCTTT.

This clonotype was recorded once. V gene TRBV10-3 combines with J gene TRBJ2-3; TRBD1 aligns across 7 bases. The CDR3 is 15 amino acids. V lost 6 bases, J lost 2 bases, and 8 bases stayed unmatched. The germline CDR1 and CDR2 sequences are ENHRY and SYGVKD. In DNA form, the CDR3 reads TGTGCCATCAGGAGACAGGGTATTAACACAGATACGCAGTATTTT. It translates to CAIRRQGINTDTQYF.

This clonotype appeared a single time. V gene TRBV3-1 combines with J gene TRBJ2-4, with D unresolved. Trimming removed 4 bases at V and 6 bases at J, with 7 bases between. The CDR3 is 12 residues long. In germline, CDR1 is LGHDT, CDR2 YNNKEL (reference sequence). CDR3 sequence (DNA): TGTGCCAGCAGCCCCGGTGGAAACATTCAGTACTTC. Residues: CASSPGGNIQYF.

This clonotype came up many times. This chain uses TRBV29-1 with TRBJ2-3; tentative D call: TRBD2 (7 bases). The CDR3 sequence is 15 residues long. Germline CDR1 SQVTM, CDR2 ANQGSEA. V was cut by 3 bases and J by 6 bases, with 19 bases left in between. CDR3 loop: CSVEGAQRGGDTQYF. The CDR3 DNA is TGCAGCGTTGAGGGGGCCCAGCGGGGAGGGGATACGCAGTATTTT.

The chain combines TRBV20-1 with TRBJ2-3, with 13 bases fitting TRBD2. Germline values: CDR1 DFQATT, CDR2 SNEGSKA (reference sequence). The CDR3 covers 18 residues. V was clipped by 5 bases and J by 0 bases; unmatched bases: 11. CDR3 amino acids: CSAVPGLAGPTSTDTQYF. CDR3 bases: TGCAGTGCTGTCCCGGGACTAGCGGGACCAACGAGCACAGATACGCAGTATTTT.

This clonotype was recorded at least ten times. V usage is TRBV6-5 and J usage is TRBJ2-1; D is perhaps TRBD1 (7 bases). Per germline, CDR1 MNHEY and CDR2 SVGAGI. This CDR3 is built from 16 residues. V lost 2 bases and J 6 bases, leaving 17 bases between the germline ends. DNA of the CDR3: TGTGCCAGCAGTTACGATCCCCCCAGGGGGGCCAATGAGCAGTTCTTC. It codes for CASSYDPPRGANEQFF.